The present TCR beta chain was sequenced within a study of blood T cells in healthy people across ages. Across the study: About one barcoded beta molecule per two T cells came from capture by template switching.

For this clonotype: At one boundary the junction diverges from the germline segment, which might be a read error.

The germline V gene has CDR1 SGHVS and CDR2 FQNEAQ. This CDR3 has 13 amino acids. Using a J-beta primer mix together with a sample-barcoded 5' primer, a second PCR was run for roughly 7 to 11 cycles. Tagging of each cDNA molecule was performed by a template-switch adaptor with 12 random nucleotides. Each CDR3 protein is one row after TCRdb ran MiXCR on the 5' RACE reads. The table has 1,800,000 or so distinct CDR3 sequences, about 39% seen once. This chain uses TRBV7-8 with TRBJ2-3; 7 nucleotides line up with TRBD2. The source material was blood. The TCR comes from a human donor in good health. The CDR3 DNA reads TGTGCCACCAGCGGGGCGGCGGGGGATACGCAGTATTTT. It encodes CATSGAAGDTQYF.